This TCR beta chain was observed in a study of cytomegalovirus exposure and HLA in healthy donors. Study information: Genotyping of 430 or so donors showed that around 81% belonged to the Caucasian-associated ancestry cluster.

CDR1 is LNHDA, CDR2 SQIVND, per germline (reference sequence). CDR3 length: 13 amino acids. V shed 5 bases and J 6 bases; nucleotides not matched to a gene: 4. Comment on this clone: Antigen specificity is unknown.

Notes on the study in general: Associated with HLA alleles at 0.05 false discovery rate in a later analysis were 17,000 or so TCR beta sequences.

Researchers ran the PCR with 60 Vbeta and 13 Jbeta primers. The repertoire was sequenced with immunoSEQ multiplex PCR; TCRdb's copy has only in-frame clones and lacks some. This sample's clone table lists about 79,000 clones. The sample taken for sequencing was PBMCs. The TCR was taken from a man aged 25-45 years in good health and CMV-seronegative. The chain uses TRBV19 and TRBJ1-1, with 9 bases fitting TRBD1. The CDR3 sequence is CASSPRDRAEAFF. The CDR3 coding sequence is TGTGCCAGTAGTCCCCGGGACAGGGCTGAAGCTTTCTTT.